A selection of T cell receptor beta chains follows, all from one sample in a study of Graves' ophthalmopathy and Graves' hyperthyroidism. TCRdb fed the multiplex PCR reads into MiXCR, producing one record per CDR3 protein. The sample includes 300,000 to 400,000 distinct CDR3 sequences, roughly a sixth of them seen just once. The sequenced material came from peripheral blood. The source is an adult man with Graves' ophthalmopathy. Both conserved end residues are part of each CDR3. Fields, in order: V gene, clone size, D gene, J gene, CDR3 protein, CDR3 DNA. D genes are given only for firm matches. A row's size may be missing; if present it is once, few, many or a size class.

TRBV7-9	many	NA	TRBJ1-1	CASSSWTDNTEAFF	TGTGCCAGCAGCTCTTGGACTGATAACACTGAAGCTTTCTTT
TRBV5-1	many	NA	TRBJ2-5	CASALAGPRRETQYF	TGCGCCAGCGCCCTGGCGGGGCCCCGCCGGGAGACCCAGTACTTC
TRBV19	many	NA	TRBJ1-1	CASGRRRLNTEAFF	TGTGCCAGTGGCCGACGGCGCCTGAACACTGAAGCTTTCTTT
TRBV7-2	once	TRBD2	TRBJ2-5	CASSLAVGGRPQVETQYF	TGTGCCAGCAGCTTAGCAGTTGGCGGGAGGCCACAGGTAGAGACCCAGTACTTC
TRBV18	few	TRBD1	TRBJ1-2	CASSPDRASNYGYTF	TGTGCCAGCTCACCAGACAGGGCGTCGAACTATGGCTACACCTTC
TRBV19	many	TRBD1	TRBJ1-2	CASSEGQGRFGYTF	TGTGCCAGTAGCGAGGGACAGGGGAGATTTGGCTACACCTTC
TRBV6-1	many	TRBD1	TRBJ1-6	CASSVSGQVDSPLHF	TGTGCCAGCAGTGTGTCGGGACAGGTTGATTCACCCCTCCACTTT
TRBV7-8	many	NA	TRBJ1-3	CASSPGAADWDTIYF	TGTGCCAGCAGCCCTGGGGCAGCCGATTGGGACACCATATATTTT
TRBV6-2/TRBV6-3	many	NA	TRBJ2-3	CASSGTSTYTQYF	TGTGCCAGCAGTGGGACATCTACTTATACGCAGTATTTT
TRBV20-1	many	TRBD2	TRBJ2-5	CSASPGTSGQETQYF	TGCAGTGCTTCCCCCGGGACTAGCGGTCAGGAGACCCAGTACTTC
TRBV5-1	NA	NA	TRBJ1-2	CASSLAGRYNGYNF	TGCGCCAGCAGCTTGGCAGGACGCTATAATGGCTACAACTTC
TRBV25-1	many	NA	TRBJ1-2	CASGDSPYGYTF	TGTGCCAGCGGAGACAGTCCCTATGGCTACACCTTC
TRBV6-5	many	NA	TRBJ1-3	CASSYRRAGNTIYF	TGTGCCAGCAGTTACCGCAGGGCTGGAAACACCATATATTTT
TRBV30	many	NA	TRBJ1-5	CAWSGINQPQHF	TGTGCCTGGAGTGGGATCAATCAGCCCCAGCATTTT
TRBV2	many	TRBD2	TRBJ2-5	CASSGTSGKGETQYF	TGTGCCAGCAGCGGGACTAGCGGGAAGGGAGAGACCCAGTACTTC
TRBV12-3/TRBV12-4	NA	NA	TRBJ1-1	CASSFSGPTEAFF	TGTGCCAGCAGTTTTTCAGGGCCCACTGAAGCTTTCTTT
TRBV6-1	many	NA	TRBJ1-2	CASTKEGGGYTF	TGTGCCAGCACCAAGGAAGGAGGCGGCTACACCTTC
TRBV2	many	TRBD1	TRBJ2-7	CASRRLTGGYEQYF	TGTGCCAGCCGGAGGCTTACAGGGGGTTACGAGCAGTACTTC
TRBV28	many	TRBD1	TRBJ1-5	CASRYQGAQQPQHF	TGTGCCAGCAGGTATCAGGGGGCGCAGCAGCCCCAGCATTTT
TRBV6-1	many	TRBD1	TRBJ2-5	CASIQPRGQDEETQYF	TGTGCCAGCATCCAACCTAGGGGACAGGATGAAGAGACCCAGTACTTC
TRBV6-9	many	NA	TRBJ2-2	CASISAGQPENTGELFF	TGTGCCAGCATCTCCGCGGGACAGCCTGAGAACACCGGGGAGCTGTTTTTT
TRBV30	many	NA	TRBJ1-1	CAWSVRERSTEAFF	TGTGCCTGGAGTGTACGGGAGAGGAGCACTGAAGCTTTCTTT
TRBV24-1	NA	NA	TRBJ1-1	CATSHRWAFF	TGTGCCACCAGCCACAGATGGGCTTTCTTT
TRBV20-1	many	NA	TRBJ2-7	CSAVPLRSSAVSYEQYF	TGCAGTGCTGTCCCCCTCCGATCTAGCGCCGTTTCCTACGAGCAGTACTTC
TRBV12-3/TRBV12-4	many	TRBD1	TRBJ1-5	CASSPRTGDHSNQPQHF	TGTGCCAGCAGCCCTCGGACAGGCGATCATAGCAATCAGCCCCAGCATTTT
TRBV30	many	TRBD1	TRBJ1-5	CAWRDKGANQPQHF	TGTGCCTGGAGAGACAAGGGGGCCAATCAGCCCCAGCATTTT
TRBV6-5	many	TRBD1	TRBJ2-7	CASSYSRGLGEQYF	TGTGCCAGCAGTTACTCGAGGGGGCTGGGGGAGCAGTACTTC
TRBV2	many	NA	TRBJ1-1	CASSEEGRGNTEAFF	TGTGCCAGCAGTGAAGAGGGGAGGGGAAACACTGAAGCTTTCTTT
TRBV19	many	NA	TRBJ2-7	CASSLGPLSSYEQYF	TGTGCCAGTAGTCTCGGACCCCTAAGCTCCTACGAGCAGTACTTC
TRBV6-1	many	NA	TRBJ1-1	CASSEHRQEAFF	TGTGCCAGCAGTGAACATAGGCAGGAAGCTTTCTTT
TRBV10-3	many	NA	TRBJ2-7	CAISVLGSSAYEQYF	TGTGCCATCAGTGTCTTGGGCAGTTCGGCCTACGAGCAGTACTTC
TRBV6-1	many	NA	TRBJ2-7	CATGRSSYEQYF	TGTGCCACCGGCAGAAGCTCCTACGAGCAGTACTTC
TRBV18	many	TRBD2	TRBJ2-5	CASSGASGRLETQYF	TGTGCCAGCTCAGGGGCTAGCGGGAGATTGGAGACCCAGTACTTC
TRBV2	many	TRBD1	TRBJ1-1	CASREQGANTEAFF	TGTGCCAGCAGAGAACAGGGGGCGAACACTGAAGCTTTCTTT
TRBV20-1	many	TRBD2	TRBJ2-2	CSARGRSGSITGELFF	TGCAGTGCTAGAGGTCGAAGCGGGAGTATAACCGGGGAGCTGTTTTTT
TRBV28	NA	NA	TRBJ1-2	CASSFQGWGYTF	TGTGCCAGCAGTTTCCAGGGCTGGGGCTACACCTTC
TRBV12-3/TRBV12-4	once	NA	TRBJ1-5	CASSYTRGGPNQPQHF	TGTGCCAGCAGTTACACAAGAGGGGGGCCCAATCAGCCCCAGCATTTT
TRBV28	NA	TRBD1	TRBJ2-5	CASSGQGAQTQYF	TGTGCCAGCAGCGGACAGGGGGCGCAGACCCAGTACTTC
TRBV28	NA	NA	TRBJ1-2	CASSLGTVDGYTF	TGTGCCAGCAGTTTGGGGACGGTTGATGGCTACACCTTC
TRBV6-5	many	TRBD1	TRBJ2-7	CASSRQGPGEQYF	TGTGCCAGCAGTCGACAGGGGCCGGGTGAGCAGTACTTC
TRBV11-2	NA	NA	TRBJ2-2	CASSDTRNTGELFF	TGTGCCAGCAGCGACACTAGGAACACCGGGGAGCTGTTTTTT
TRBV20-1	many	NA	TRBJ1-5	CSARRGYSNQPQHF	TGCAGTGCTAGAAGGGGGTATAGCAATCAGCCCCAGCATTTT
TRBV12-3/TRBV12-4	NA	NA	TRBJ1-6	CASSLVSGSPLHF	TGTGCCAGCAGCCTTGTCTCCGGTTCACCCCTCCACTTT